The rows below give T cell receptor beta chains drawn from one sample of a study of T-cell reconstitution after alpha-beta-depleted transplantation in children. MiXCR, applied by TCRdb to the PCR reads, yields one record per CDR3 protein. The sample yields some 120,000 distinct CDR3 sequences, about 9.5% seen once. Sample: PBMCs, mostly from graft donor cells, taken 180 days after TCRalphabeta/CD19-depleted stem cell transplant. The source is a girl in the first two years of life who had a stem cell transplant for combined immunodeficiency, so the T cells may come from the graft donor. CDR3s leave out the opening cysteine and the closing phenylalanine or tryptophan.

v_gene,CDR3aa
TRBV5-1,ASSFLVAGRGNEQF
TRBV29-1,SVEVTGEETQY
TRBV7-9,ASSLVRGMGTGELF
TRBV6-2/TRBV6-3,ASRSGTAERSTKKLF
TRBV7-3,ASSLGGAGGELF
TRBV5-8,ASSFGQRISAQY
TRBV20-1,SAKISGQGSGGYT
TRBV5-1,ASSPSRASYEQY
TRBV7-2,ASSLSTSGVHEQY
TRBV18,ASSPPERDTQY
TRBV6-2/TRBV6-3,ASSHVPDTQY
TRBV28,ASRRDRAHEQY
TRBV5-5,ASSFPFYEQY
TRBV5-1,ASSLAVAGTTDTQY
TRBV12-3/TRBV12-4,ASSETTYEQY
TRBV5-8,ASSLGTGSSYEQY
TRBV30,AWKNRDGYT
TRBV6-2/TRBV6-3,ASTLYRAVDGYT
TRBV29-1,SVLSRDRIPRKYTQY
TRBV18,ASATGISGRGSYEQY
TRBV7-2,ASRNPGPMLSTQY
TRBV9,DSSAHVGAEAF
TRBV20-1,SASGLAGGRYEQY
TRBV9,ASSVALGQGVSSGANVLT
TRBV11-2,ASSLEVQAYEQY
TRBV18,ASSRDKRASYEQY
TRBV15,ATSRGADSPGEQF
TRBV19,ASQVESEAF